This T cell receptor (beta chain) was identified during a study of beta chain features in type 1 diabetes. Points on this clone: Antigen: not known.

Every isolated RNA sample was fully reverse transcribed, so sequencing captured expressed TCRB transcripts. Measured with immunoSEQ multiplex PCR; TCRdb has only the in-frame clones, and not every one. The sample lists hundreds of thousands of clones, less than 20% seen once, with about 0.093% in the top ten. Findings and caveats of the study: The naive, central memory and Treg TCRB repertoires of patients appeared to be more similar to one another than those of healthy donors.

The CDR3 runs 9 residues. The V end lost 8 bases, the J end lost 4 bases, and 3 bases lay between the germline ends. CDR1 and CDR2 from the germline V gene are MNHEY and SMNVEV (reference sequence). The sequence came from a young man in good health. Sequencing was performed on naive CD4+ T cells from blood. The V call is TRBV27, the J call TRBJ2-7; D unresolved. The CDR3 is CASGYEQYF. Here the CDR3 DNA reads TGTGCCAGCGGGTACGAGCAGTACTTC.